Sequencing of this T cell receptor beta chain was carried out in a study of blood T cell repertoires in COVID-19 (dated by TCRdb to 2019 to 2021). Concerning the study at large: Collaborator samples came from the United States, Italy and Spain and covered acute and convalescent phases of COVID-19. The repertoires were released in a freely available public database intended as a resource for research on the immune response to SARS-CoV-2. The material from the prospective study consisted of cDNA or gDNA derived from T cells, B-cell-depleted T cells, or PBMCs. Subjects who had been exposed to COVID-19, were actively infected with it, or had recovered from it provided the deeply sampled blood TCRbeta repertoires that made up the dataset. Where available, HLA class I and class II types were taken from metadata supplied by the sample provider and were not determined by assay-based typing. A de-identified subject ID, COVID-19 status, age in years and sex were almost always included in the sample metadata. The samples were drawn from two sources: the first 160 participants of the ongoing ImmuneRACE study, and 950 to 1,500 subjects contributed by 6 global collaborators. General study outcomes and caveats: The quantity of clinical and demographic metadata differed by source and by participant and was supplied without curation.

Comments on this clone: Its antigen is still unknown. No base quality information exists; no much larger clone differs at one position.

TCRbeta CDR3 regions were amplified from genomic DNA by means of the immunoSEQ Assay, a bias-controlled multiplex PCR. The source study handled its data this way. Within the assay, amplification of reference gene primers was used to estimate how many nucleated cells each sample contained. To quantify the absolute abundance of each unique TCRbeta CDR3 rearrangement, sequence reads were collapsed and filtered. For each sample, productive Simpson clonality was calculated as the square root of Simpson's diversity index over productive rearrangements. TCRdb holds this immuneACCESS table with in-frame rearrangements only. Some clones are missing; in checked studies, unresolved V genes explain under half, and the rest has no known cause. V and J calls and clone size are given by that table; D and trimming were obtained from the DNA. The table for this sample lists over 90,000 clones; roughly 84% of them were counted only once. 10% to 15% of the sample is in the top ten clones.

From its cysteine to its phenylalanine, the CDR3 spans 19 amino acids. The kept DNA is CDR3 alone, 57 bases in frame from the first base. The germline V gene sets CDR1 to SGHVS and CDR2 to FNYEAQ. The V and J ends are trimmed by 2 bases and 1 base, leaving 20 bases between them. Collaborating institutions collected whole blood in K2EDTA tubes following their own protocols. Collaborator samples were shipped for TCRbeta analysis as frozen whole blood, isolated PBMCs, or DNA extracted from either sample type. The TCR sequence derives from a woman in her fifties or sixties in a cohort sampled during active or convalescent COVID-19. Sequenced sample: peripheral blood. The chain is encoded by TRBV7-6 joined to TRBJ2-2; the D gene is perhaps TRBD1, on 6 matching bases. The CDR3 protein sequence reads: CASSLMQGLLDQNTGELFF. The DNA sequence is TGTGCCAGCAGCTTAATGCAGGGGCTGTTAGATCAGAACACCGGGGAGCTGTTTTTT.